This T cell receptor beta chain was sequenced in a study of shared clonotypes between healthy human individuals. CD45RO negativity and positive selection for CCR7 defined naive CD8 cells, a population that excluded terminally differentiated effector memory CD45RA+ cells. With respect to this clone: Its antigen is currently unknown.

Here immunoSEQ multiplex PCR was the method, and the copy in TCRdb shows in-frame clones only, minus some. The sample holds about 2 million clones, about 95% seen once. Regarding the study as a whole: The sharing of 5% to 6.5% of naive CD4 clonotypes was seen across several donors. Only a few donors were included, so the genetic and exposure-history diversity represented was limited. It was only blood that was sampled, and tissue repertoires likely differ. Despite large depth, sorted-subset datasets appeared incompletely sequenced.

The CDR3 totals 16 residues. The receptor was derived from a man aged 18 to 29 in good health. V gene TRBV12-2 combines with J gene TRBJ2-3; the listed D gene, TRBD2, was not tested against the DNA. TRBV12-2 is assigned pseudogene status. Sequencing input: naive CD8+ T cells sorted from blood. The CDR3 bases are TGTGCAAGTCGCTTAGCGTGGCGGGAGTGTATAGATACGCAGTATTTT. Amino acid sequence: CASRLAWRECIDTQYF.